Sequencing of this T cell receptor beta chain was carried out in a study of blood T cells in healthy people across ages. Findings and caveats of the study: Relative to aged donors, long-lived donors carried more naive CD4+ cells and displayed higher diversity.

V dropped 6 bases and J dropped 0 bases, with 14 bases sitting between them. In germline, CDR1 is SQVTM, CDR2 ANQGSEA. The CDR3 length is 14 residues. With a J-beta primer mix and a sample-barcoded 5' primer, a second PCR ran roughly 6 to 11 cycles. TCRdb re-derived calls from the 5' RACE reads in MiXCR, one entry per CDR3 protein. This sample has about 1.4 million distinct CDR3 sequences, with approximately 59% found just once. Donor samples were obtained from healthy Caucasian individuals from Russia, aged about 6 to 100. Concerning this clonotype: Its target is unknown.

V gene TRBV29-1 combines with J gene TRBJ1-2, with D tentatively TRBD1 (5 bases). Material for sequencing was blood. This receptor was identified in a man aged 18 to 29 in good health. The CDR3 coding sequence is TGCAGCGTCGGGGGAGAGCTTACTAACTATGGCTACACCTTC. This codes for CSVGGELTNYGYTF.